These 29 T cell receptor beta chains were all obtained from the same sample, sequenced in a study of cytomegalovirus exposure and HLA in healthy donors. Use of 60 Vbeta and 13 Jbeta primers characterized the PCR. Clones were sequenced by immunoSEQ multiplex PCR, and TCRdb holds only the in-frame ones, with some missing. Among about 100,000 clones listed, roughly 72% were seen once. The sequenced sample was PBMCs. The receptors stem from a man aged 30 to 45 in good health and CMV-seronegative.

This clone showed up just a few times. The chain couples TRBV29-1 to TRBJ2-7; TRBD2 matches at 7 bases. The length of the CDR3 is 14 residues. Germline CDR1 is SQVTM and CDR2 is ANQGSEA. Trimming cost V 2 bases and J 7 bases; bases outside gene matches: 11. Here the CDR3 DNA reads TGCAGCGTTGAAAGGAGTGGGGGGGGGACGGAGCAGTACTTC. It specifies CSVERSGGGTEQYF.

V usage is TRBV2 and J usage is TRBJ2-5, with D possibly matching TRBD2 (6 bases). The CDR3 has 16 amino acids. With 2 bases removed from V and 6 bases from J, the gap between germline ends came to 19 bases. Germline V CDR1 and CDR2: SNHLY, FYNNEI. CDR3 region: CASSERVGGTRKTQYF. For the CDR3, the DNA is TGTGCCAGCAGTGAAAGGGTGGGGGGTACAAGGAAGACCCAGTACTTC.

This clone showed up just a few times. The chain uses TRBV12-5 and TRBJ1-2; weak D call: TRBD1 (5 bases). Per germline, CDR1 LGHNT and CDR2 FRNRAP. V lost 7 bases and J lost 6, with 12 bases in between. The length of the CDR3 is 12 residues. CDR3 region: CASEGLNDGYTF. In nucleotides, the CDR3 is TGTGCTAGTGAGGGGTTAAACGATGGCTACACCTTC.

This clone was detected only a few times. The V gene is TRBV20-1, the J gene TRBJ2-1; D not resolved. Germline loops: CDR1 DFQATT, CDR2 SNEGSKA (reference sequence). V lost 7 bases and J lost 4, with 5 bases in between. This CDR3 spans 10 amino acids. The DNA of the CDR3 is TGCAGTGTATTTTACAATGAGCAGTTCTTC. Amino acids: CSVFYNEQFF.

The J gene is TRBJ2-7, the V gene TRBV28; the match to TRBD1 covers 10 bases. V trimming: 6 bases; J trimming: 4 bases; junction bases outside the gene matches: 18. The CDR3 has 18 residues. The germline CDR1 and CDR2 sequences are MDHEN and SYDVKM. CDR3 DNA sequence: TGTGCCAGCAGCTCCGACAGGGGGCGCGAGGGAGGGTGGTACGAGCAGTACTTC. Translating it yields CASSSDRGREGGWYEQYF.

The chain employs TRBV5-1 and TRBJ2-2; 8 bases fit TRBD1. Germline values: CDR1 SGHRS, CDR2 YFSETQ. The CDR3 totals 14 residues. With 6 bases clipped from V and 3 bases from J, the junction kept 4 bases outside the gene matches. CDR3 sequence reads: CASKPGGHTGELFF. The CDR3 DNA reads TGCGCCAGCAAACCAGGGGGCCACACCGGGGAGCTGTTTTTT.

The chain combines TRBV2 with TRBJ2-2; maybe TRBD2 (7 bases). This CDR3 is built from 15 residues. Trimming left V 4 bases short and J 6 bases short, with 15 bases between. Germline V lookup: CDR1 SNHLY, CDR2 FYNNEI. The CDR3 region has the DNA TGTGCCAGCAGTGTACGGGGGGCCGGGCCCGGGGAGCTGTTTTTT. Protein product: CASSVRGAGPGELFF.

This clone has only a few counts. V is TRBV28 and J is TRBJ2-5, with 7 bases that match TRBD2. In germline, CDR1 is MDHEN, CDR2 SYDVKM. This CDR3 spans 17 amino acids. The J segment lost 3 bases and the V segment lost 6 bases, leaving 16 bases of the junction unmatched. The CDR3 reads CASSARRRRLAEETQYF. CDR3 nucleotide sequence: TGTGCCAGCAGCGCCCGGCGGCGGAGGCTAGCGGAAGAGACCCAGTACTTC.

This clone has only a few counts. V and J are TRBV29-1 and TRBJ1-2, with 8 bases identical to TRBD1. CDR1 SQVTM and CDR2 ANQGSEA come from the germline V gene. The CDR3 has 18 residues. V was clipped by 3 bases and J by 2 bases; unmatched bases: 17. CDR3 coding DNA: TGCAGCGTTGATCCTCCCCCCTCCCGGACAGGGCTAAACTATGGCTACACCTTC. This translates into CSVDPPPSRTGLNYGYTF.

This chain joins TRBV5-1 and TRBJ1-4, with D perhaps matching TRBD1 (6 bases). This CDR3 has 13 residues. Germline CDR1 SGHRS, CDR2 YFSETQ. Deletions cut 2 bases from V and 8 bases from J, with 10 bases between. CDR3 sequence: CASSFSGDEKLFF. The DNA for the CDR3 is TGCGCCAGCAGCTTTTCAGGGGACGAAAAACTGTTTTTT.

V is TRBV7-8 and J is TRBJ2-1; 14 positions match TRBD2. Trimming removed 4 bases from V and 13 bases from J; junction bases left unmatched: 6. Germline V gene data show CDR1 as SGHVS and CDR2 as FQNEAQ. The CDR3 sequence is 14 residues long. The CDR3: CASSSGLAGVGQFF. CDR3 DNA sequence: TGTGCCAGCAGCTCGGGACTAGCGGGAGTGGGTCAGTTCTTC.

Notes on this clone: Mismatch with germline at one junction end may stem from a read error. The rearrangement links TRBV28 to TRBJ2-7, with TRBD1 identical over 9 bases. The CDR3 has 11 residues. In germline, CDR1 is MDHEN, CDR2 SYDVKM. CDR3 coding DNA: TGTGCCAGCGCCCAGGGGACAGGGTCCGACTTC. Its translation is CASAQGTGSDF.

The chain is built from TRBV7-2 and TRBJ2-7, with TRBD1 matching 9 bases. The V and J ends lost 5 bases and 3 bases, in that order; junction bases with no gene match: 11. CDR1 and CDR2 from the germline V gene are SGHTA and FQGNSA. CDR3 length equals 16 residues. The DNA of the CDR3 is TGTGCCAGCAGCCGATCCGGGACAGGGACTATCTACGAGCAGTACTTC. Translated: CASSRSGTGTIYEQYF.

Concerning this clone itself: The same CDR3 can be traced to other DNA sequences in this sample. The chain uses TRBV2 and TRBJ2-5; 9 bases map to TRBD2. Unmatched junction bases numbered 15, after V lost 8 bases and J lost 2 bases. CDR3 length: 17 amino acids. Germline-derived CDR1 and CDR2 are SNHLY and FYNNEI. The CDR3 loop is CASWAGTLAGEQETQYF. CDR3 DNA sequence: TGTGCCAGCTGGGCGGGGACATTAGCGGGAGAACAAGAGACCCAGTACTTC.

The chain is built from TRBV4-1 and TRBJ2-7, with 10 bases that match TRBD1. Per the germline V gene, CDR1 is MGHRA and CDR2 is YSYEKL. The length of the CDR3 is 15 residues. Unmatched junction bases numbered 5, after V lost 4 bases and J lost 2 bases. As DNA, the CDR3 is TGCGCCAGCAGCCTCCGGACAGGGGGTCCCTACGAGCAGTACTTC. It codes for CASSLRTGGPYEQYF.

V gene TRBV7-6 combines with J gene TRBJ1-2; D not resolved. V was trimmed by 2 bases and J by 2 bases, leaving 12 bases between them. CDR3 length equals 15 residues. Germline assignment: CDR1 SGHVS and CDR2 FNYEAQ. In nucleotides, the CDR3 is TGTGCCAGCAGCTTAAATCCGTCCGGGAACTATGGCTACACCTTC. It is translated as CASSLNPSGNYGYTF.

V and J are TRBV27 and TRBJ2-7; 7 bases agree with TRBD1. Germline trimming cut 5 bases from V and 5 bases from J; bases unmatched to any gene: 3. The CDR3 loop spans 12 amino acids. Germline values: CDR1 MNHEY, CDR2 SMNVEV (reference sequence). The CDR3 DNA reads as TGTGCCAGCAGTACAGGGGCCCACGAGCAGTACTTC. It yields the protein CASSTGAHEQYF.

This sequence joins TRBV6-1 and TRBJ2-7; 8 bases agree with TRBD1. V was pared by 10 bases and J by 6 bases, with 5 bases of the junction left unmatched. The CDR3 is 11 amino acids. Germline V gives CDR1 MNHNS, CDR2 SASEGT. CDR3 nucleotides: TGTGCCAACGGACAGGGACGCGAGCAGTACTTC. Encoded protein: CANGQGREQYF.

The chain couples TRBV30 to TRBJ2-7; 14 bases map to TRBD2. Germline lookup yields CDR1 GTSNPN and CDR2 SVGIG (reference sequence). This CDR3 comprises 20 residues. After removal of 0 bases from V and 2 bases from J, the junction contained 15 bases not matched to a gene. CDR3 in amino acids: CAWSVPRTSGRYFAPYEQYF. The CDR3 DNA is TGTGCCTGGAGTGTACCCCGGACTAGCGGGAGGTATTTTGCACCCTACGAGCAGTACTTC.

This clone has a handful of counts. The chain recombines TRBV5-4 with TRBJ2-6; D ambiguous. Trimming left V 4 bases short and J 0 bases short, with 8 bases between. The CDR3 consists of 15 residues. CDR1 and CDR2 (germline): SGHNT, YYREEE (reference sequence). The CDR3 DNA follows: TGTGCCAGCAGCCAGCCTAGCTCTGGGGCCAACGTCCTGACTTTC. The encoded protein is CASSQPSSGANVLTF.

The V call is TRBV30, the J call TRBJ1-5; no clear D. Germline CDR1 is GTSNPN and CDR2 is SVGIG (reference sequence). V lost 0 bases, J lost 0 bases, and 9 bases lay in between. The CDR3 is 15 residues long. CDR3 residues: CAWSVQFNSNQPQHF. The CDR3 DNA reads as TGTGCCTGGAGTGTACAGTTTAATAGCAATCAGCCCCAGCATTTT.

V and J are TRBV11-3 and TRBJ2-1; TRBD2 matches 10 bases. Germline CDR1 SGHNT, CDR2 YENEEA. Unmatched junction bases numbered 5, after V lost 5 bases and J lost 10 bases. The CDR3 consists of 13 residues. The CDR3 DNA follows: TGTGCCAGCAGCCTCCTACTAGCGGGAGAGCAGTTCTTC. Its translation is CASSLLLAGEQFF.

CDR3 residues: CASSARGIGTGELFF. The CDR3 region has the DNA TGTGCCAGCAGCGCCAGGGGGATCGGTACCGGGGAGCTGTTTTTT. V is TRBV2 and J is TRBJ2-2, with TRBD1 identical over 7 bases. CDR1 SNHLY and CDR2 FYNNEI come from the germline V gene. This CDR3 comprises 15 residues. V lost 6 bases, J lost 5 bases, and 9 bases stayed unmatched.

V gene TRBV5-1 combines with J gene TRBJ2-7, with TRBD2 identical over 8 bases. V lost 4 bases and J lost 0; bases outside the gene matches: 3. Germline lookup yields CDR1 SGHRS and CDR2 YFSETQ. The CDR3 consists of 14 residues. CDR3: CASSTSGSSYEQYF. DNA of the CDR3: TGCGCCAGCAGCACTAGCGGAAGCTCCTACGAGCAGTACTTC.

The rearrangement uses TRBV6-1 and TRBJ2-2; 7 nucleotides line up with TRBD1. CDR3 length equals 17 residues. J was trimmed by 0 bases and V by 4 bases; bases with no gene match: 8. The germline V gene encodes CDR1 MNHNS and CDR2 SASEGT. For the CDR3, the DNA is TGTGCCAGCAGTGTCCACCTTGACAGGGCGAACACCGGGGAGCTGTTTTTT. Its translation is CASSVHLDRANTGELFF.

This clone was picked up a small number of times. V and J are TRBV6-5 and TRBJ2-1; D is possibly TRBD2 (5 bases). Germline V gene data show CDR1 as MNHEY and CDR2 as SVGAGI. The CDR3 runs to 14 residues. V shed 2 bases and J shed 8 bases, with 13 bases lying between them. DNA for the CDR3: TGTGCCAGCAGTTACATTTTTAGCGTACATGAGCAGTTCTTC. The encoded protein is CASSYIFSVHEQFF.

CDR3: CAWSVGRKNTEAFF. In nucleotides, the CDR3 is TGTGCCTGGAGTGTCGGCAGGAAGAACACTGAAGCTTTCTTT. The J gene is TRBJ1-1, the V gene TRBV30; D not certain. The CDR3 is made up of 14 amino acids. The V gene's germline CDR1 is GTSNPN and CDR2 SVGIG (reference sequence). Trimming stripped 0 bases from V and 1 base from J, with 9 bases between.

The J gene is TRBJ2-1, the V gene TRBV5-4; a possible D gene is TRBD1 (6 bases). The germline CDR1 and CDR2 sequences are SGHNT and YYREEE (reference sequence). This CDR3 has 16 residues. V was pared by 0 bases and J by 1 base, with 11 bases between. The CDR3 DNA reads TGTGCCAGCAGCTTGGGGGGGCTAAGGTCCTACAATGAGCAGTTCTTC. The encoded protein is CASSLGGLRSYNEQFF.

The chain links TRBV7-2 to TRBJ1-4, with D possibly being TRBD1 (6 bases). The germline gives CDR1 SGHTA, CDR2 FQGNSA. V lost 2 bases, J lost 3 bases, and 10 bases lay in between. The length of the CDR3 is 15 residues. CDR3 amino acids: CASSLNGGPNEKLFF. The CDR3 DNA sequence: TGTGCCAGCAGCTTAAATGGGGGCCCTAATGAAAAACTGTTTTTT.